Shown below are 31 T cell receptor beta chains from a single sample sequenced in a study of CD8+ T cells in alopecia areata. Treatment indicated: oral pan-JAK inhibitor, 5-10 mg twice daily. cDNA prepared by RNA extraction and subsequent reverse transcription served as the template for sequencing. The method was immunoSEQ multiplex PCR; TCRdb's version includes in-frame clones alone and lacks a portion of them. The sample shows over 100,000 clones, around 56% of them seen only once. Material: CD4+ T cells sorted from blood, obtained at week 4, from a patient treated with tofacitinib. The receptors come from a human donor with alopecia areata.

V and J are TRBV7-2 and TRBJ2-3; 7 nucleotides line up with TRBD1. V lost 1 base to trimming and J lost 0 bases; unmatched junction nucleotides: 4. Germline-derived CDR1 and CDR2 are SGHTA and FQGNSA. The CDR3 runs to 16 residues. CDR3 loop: CASSLVWDSSTDTQYF. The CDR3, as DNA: TGTGCCAGCAGCTTAGTTTGGGACAGTAGCACAGATACGCAGTATTTT.

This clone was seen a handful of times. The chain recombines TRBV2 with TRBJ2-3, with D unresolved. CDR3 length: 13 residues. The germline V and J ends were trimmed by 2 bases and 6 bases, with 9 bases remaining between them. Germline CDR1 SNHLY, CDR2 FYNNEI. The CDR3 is CASSENPLDTQYF. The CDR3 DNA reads TGTGCCAGCAGTGAAAACCCCCTCGATACGCAGTATTTT.

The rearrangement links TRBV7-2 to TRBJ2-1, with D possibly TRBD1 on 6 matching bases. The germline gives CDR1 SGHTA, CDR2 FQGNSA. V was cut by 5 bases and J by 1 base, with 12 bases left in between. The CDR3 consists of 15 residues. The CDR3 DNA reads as TGTGCCAGCAGCACAACAGGGTTTTCCTACAATGAGCAGTTCTTC. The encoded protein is CASSTTGFSYNEQFF. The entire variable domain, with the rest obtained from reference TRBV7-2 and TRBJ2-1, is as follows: GAGVSQSPSNKVTEKGKDVELRCDPISGHTALYWYRQSLGQGLEFLIYFQGNSAPDKSGLPSDRFSAERTGGSVSTLTIQRTQQEDSAVYLCASSTTGFSYNEQFFGPGTRLTVL.

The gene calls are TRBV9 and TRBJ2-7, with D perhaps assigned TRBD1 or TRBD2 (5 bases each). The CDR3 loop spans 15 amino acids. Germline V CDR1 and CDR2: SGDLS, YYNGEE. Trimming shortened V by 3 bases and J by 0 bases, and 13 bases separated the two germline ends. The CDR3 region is CASSAGLRGSYEQYF. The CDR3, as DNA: TGTGCCAGCAGCGCGGGTCTGAGGGGCTCCTACGAGCAGTACTTC.

In nucleotides, the CDR3 is TGTGCCACCAGCAGAGGCTTTGGACAGGATCGGATGAACACTGAAGCTTTCTTT. It codes for CATSRGFGQDRMNTEAFF. This rearrangement joins TRBV15 to TRBJ1-1; 7 bases map to TRBD1. The ends lost 1 base at V and 0 bases at J; junction bases unmatched: 11. The CDR3 extends over 18 amino acids. Germline CDR1 is LNHNV and CDR2 is YYDKDF (reference sequence). Variable domain in full (rest from reference TRBV15 and TRBJ1-1): DAMVIQNPRYQVTQFGKPVTLSCSQTLNHNVMYWYQQKSSQAPKLLFHYYDKDFNNEADTPDNFQSRRPNTSFCFLDIRSPGLGDTAMYLCATSRGFGQDRMNTEAFFGQGTRLTVV.

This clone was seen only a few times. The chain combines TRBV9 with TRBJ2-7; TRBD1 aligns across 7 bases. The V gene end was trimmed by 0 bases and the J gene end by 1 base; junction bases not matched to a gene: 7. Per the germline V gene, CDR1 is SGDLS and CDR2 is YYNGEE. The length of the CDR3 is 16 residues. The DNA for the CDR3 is TGTGCCAGCAGCGTAGGAGCAAACAGGGGATCCTACGAGCAGTACTTC. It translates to CASSVGANRGSYEQYF. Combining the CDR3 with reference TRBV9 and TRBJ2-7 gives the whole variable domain DSGVTQTPKHLITATGQRVTLRCSPRSGDLSVYWYQQSLDQGLQFLIQYYNGEERAKGNILERFSAQQFPDLHSELNLSSLELGDSALYFCASSVGANRGSYEQYFGPGTRLTVT.

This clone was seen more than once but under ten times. The CDR3 nucleotides are TGTGCCAGTGGGAAGGGACAGAACACTGAAGCTTTCTTT. Translated: CASGKGQNTEAFF. V usage is TRBV6-6 and J usage is TRBJ1-1, with D tentatively TRBD1 (6 bases). Germline CDR1 MNHNY, CDR2 SVGAGI (reference sequence). There are 13 residues in the CDR3. V lost 9 bases to trimming and J lost 1 base, with 12 bases between them.

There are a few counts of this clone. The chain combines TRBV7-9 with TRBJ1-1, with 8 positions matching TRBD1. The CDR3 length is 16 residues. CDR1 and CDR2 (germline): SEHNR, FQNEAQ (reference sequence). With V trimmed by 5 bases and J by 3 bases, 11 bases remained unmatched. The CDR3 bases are TGTGCCAGCAGCCTCGGACAGGGAAGGCTGGACACTGAAGCTTTCTTT. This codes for CASSLGQGRLDTEAFF.

This CDR3 is CASSPSGKAYEQYF. The CDR3 DNA sequence: TGTGCCAGCAGCCCTAGCGGAAAAGCCTACGAGCAGTACTTC. The chain links TRBV7-3 to TRBJ2-7, with TRBD2 matching over 7 bases. After removal of 5 bases from V and 2 bases from J, the junction contained 6 bases not matched to a gene. The germline V gene has CDR1 SGHTA and CDR2 FQGTGA. CDR3 size: 14 residues.

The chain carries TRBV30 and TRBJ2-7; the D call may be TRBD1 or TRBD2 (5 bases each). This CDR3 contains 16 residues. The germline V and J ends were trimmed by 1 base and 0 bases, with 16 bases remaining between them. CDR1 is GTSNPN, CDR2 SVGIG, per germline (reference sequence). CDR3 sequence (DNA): TGTGCCTGGAGTGGCACGGGACGCCAATTCTCCTACGAGCAGTACTTC. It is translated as CAWSGTGRQFSYEQYF.

The CDR3 loop reads CSVGASPLGELFF. DNA for the CDR3: TGCAGCGTTGGGGCTAGCCCTCTCGGGGAGCTGTTTTTT. V is TRBV29-1 and J is TRBJ2-2, with D possibly TRBD2 on 5 matching bases. V was trimmed by 4 bases and J by 7 bases, leaving 13 bases between them. The CDR3 runs to 13 residues. CDR1 and CDR2 (germline): SQVTM, ANQGSEA.

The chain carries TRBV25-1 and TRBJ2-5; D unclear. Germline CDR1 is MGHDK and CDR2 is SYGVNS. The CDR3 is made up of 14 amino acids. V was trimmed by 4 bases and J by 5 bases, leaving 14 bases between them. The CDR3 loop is CASSVSRSQETQYF. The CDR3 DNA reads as TGTGCCAGCAGTGTCTCGCGGTCCCAGGAGACCCAGTACTTC.

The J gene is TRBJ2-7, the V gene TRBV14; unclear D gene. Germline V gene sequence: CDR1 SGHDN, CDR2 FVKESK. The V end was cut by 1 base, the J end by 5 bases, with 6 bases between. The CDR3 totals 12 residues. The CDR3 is CASSQVPHEQYF. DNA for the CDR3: TGTGCCAGCAGCCAAGTTCCTCACGAGCAGTACTTC.

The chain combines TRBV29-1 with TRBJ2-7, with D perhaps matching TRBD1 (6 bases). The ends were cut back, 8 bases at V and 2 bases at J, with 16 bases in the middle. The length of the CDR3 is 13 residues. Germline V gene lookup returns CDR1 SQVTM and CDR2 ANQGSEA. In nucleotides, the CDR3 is TGCAGCTATGTGGGGGCTCGGACCTACGAGCAGTACTTC. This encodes CSYVGARTYEQYF.

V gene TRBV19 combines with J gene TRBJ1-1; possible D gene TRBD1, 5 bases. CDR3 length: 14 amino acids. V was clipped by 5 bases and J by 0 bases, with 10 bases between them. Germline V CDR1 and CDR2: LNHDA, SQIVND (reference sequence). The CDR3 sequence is CASSRGRLNTEAFF. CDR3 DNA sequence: TGTGCCAGTAGTCGGGGGAGATTGAACACTGAAGCTTTCTTT.

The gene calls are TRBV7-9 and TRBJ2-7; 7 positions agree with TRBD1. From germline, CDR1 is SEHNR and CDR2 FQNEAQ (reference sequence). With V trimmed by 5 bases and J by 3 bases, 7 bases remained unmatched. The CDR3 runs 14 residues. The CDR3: CASSPVGGLYEQYF. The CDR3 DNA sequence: TGTGCCAGCAGCCCGGTAGGGGGCCTCTACGAGCAGTACTTC. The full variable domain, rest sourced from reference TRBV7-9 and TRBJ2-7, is DTGVSQNPRHKITKRGQNVTFRCDPISEHNRLYWYRQTLGQGPEFLTYFQNEAQLEKSRLLSDRFSAERPKGSFSTLEIQRTEQGDSAMYLCASSPVGGLYEQYFGPGTRLTVT.

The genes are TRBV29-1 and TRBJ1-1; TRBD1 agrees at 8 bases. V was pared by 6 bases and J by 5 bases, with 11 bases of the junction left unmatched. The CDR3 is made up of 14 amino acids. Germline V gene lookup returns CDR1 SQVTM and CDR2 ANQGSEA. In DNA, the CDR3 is TGCAGCGTCGGCGGTACTGACAGGGGAACTGAAGCTTTCTTT. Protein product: CSVGGTDRGTEAFF.

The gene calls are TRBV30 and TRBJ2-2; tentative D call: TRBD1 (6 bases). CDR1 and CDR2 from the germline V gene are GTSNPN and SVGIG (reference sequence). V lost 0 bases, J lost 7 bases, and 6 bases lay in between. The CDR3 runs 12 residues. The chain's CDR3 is CAWSVQGGELFF. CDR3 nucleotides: TGTGCCTGGAGTGTACAGGGCGGGGAGCTGTTTTTT.

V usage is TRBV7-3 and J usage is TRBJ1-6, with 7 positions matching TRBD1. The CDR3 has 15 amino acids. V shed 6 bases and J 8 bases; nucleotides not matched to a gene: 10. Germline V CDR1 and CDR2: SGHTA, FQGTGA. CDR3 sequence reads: CASREGGREYSPLHF. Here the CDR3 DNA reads TGTGCCAGCAGGGAAGGGGGCAGGGAGTATTCACCCCTCCACTTT.

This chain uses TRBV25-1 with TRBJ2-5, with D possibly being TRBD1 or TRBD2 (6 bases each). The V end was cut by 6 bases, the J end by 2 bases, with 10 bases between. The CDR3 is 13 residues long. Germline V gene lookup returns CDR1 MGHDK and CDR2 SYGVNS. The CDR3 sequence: CASSLGGQETQYF. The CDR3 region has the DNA TGTGCCAGCAGCCTAGGGGGGCAAGAGACCCAGTACTTC.

CDR3 residues: CASSELNQPQHF. CDR3 sequence (DNA): TGTGCCAGCAGTGAATTAAATCAGCCCCAGCATTTT. The J gene is TRBJ1-5, the V gene TRBV6-1; D unclear. The CDR3 sequence is 12 residues long. Trimming removed 2 bases from V and 4 bases from J, with 3 bases in between. Germline V lookup: CDR1 MNHNS, CDR2 SASEGT.

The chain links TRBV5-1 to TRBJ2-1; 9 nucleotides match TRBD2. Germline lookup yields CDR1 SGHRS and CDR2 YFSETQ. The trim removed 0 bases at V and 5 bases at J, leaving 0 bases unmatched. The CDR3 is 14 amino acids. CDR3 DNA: TGCGCCAGCAGCTTGGGCGGGGGGGACAATGAGCAGTTCTTC. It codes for CASSLGGGDNEQFF.

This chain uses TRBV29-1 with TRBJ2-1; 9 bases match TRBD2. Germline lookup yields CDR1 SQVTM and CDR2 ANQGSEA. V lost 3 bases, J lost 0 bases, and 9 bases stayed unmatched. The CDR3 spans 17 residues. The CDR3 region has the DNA TGCAGCGTTGAGTTGGCTAGCGGGACCAGCTCCTACAATGAGCAGTTCTTC. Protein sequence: CSVELASGTSSYNEQFF.

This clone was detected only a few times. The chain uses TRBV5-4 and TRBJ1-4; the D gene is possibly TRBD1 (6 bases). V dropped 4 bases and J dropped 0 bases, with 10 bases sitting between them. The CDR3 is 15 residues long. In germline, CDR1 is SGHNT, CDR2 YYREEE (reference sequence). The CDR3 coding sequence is TGTGCCAGCAGCCCGAAGGGGGCAACTAATGAAAAACTGTTTTTT. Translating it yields CASSPKGATNEKLFF.

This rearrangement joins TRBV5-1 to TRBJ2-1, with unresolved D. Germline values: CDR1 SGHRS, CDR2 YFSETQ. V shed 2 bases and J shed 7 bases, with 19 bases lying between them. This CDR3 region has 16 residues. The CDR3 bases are TGCGCCAGCAGCTTAATAAGTACCTCCCCTTCGAATGAGCAGTTCTTC. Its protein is CASSLISTSPSNEQFF.

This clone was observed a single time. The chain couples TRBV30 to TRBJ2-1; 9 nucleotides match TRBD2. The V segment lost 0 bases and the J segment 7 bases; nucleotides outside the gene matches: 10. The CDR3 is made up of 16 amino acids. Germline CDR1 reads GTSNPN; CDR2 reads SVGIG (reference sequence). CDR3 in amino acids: CAWSVGGRASWNEQFF. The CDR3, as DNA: TGTGCCTGGAGTGTAGGCGGGAGGGCCTCTTGGAATGAGCAGTTCTTC.

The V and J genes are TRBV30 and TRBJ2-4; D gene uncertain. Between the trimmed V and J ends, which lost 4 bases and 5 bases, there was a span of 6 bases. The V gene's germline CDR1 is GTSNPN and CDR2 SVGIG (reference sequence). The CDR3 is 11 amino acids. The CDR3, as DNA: TGTGCCTGGACGGGTCAAAACATTCAGTACTTC. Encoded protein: CAWTGQNIQYF.

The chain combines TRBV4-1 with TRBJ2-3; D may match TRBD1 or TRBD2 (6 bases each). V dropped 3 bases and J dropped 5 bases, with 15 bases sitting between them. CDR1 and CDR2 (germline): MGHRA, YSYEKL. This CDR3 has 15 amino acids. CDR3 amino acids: CASSQMGGAKDTQYF. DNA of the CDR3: TGCGCCAGCAGCCAGATGGGGGGCGCAAAAGATACGCAGTATTTT.

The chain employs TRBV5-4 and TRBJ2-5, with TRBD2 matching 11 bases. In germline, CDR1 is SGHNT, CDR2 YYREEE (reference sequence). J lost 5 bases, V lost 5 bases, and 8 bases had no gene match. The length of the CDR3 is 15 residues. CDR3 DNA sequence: TGTGCCAGCAGAGAGACTAGCGGGGCCGTCGAGACCCAGTACTTC. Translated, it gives CASRETSGAVETQYF.

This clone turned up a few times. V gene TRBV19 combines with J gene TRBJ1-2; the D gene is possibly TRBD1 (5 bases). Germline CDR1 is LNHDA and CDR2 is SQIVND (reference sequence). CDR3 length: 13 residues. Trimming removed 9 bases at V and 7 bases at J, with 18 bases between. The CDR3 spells CASNSGNRVGYTF. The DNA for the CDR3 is TGTGCCAGCAACTCAGGGAATCGGGTTGGCTACACCTTC.

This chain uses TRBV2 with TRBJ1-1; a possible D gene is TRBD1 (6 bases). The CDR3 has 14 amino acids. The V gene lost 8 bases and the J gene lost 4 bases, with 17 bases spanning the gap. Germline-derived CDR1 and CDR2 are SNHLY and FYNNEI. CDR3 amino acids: CASDSGEWSTEAFF. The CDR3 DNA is TGTGCCAGCGACTCAGGGGAGTGGAGCACTGAAGCTTTCTTT.